The 22 T cell receptor beta chains presented below share a single source sample, sequenced in a study of post-analysis software for immune sequencing data. No antigens are known for them. General study results and limits: With TRBV5-6, TRBV5-1 and TRBV20-1 included, about 5 TRBV segments were more frequent in patients than in controls.

Unique molecular identifiers had been added to the TCR beta cDNA libraries. A single record per CDR3 protein comes from TCRdb applying MiXCR to the PCR reads. The table has 650,000 to 850,000 distinct CDR3 sequences, approximately 57% seen once. The sequenced material came from blood. These receptors were collected from a girl aged 5-17 years with multiple sclerosis.

This clonotype was seen a few times. V gene TRBV20-1 combines with J gene TRBJ1-1; no firm D call. CDR1 and CDR2 (germline): DFQATT, SNEGSKA (reference sequence). The CDR3 is 14 amino acids. Trimming took 2 bases from V and 1 from J, leaving 11 bases between them. The CDR3 region has the DNA TGCAGTGCTAGACCCGGAACAGCGAACACTGAAGCTTTCTTT. Encoded protein: CSARPGTANTEAFF.

V is TRBV5-6 and J is TRBJ2-1; 9 bases fit TRBD2. CDR1 SGHDT and CDR2 YYEEEE come from the germline V gene. The CDR3 sequence is 18 residues long. The J segment lost 0 bases and the V segment lost 1 base, leaving 8 bases of the junction unmatched. The CDR3 is CASSLPSGRPSSYNEQFF. The CDR3 coding sequence is TGTGCCAGCAGCTTGCCCAGCGGGAGGCCCAGCTCCTACAATGAGCAGTTCTTC.

The chain employs TRBV7-9 and TRBJ1-1, with unresolved D. Trimming removed 1 base from V and 5 bases from J, with 5 bases in between. The CDR3 loop spans 12 amino acids. The germline CDR1 and CDR2 sequences are SEHNR and FQNEAQ (reference sequence). CDR3 nucleotides: TGTGCCAGCAGCTTAGGACTTACTGAAGCTTTCTTT. Residues: CASSLGLTEAFF.

In this sample, this clonotype turned up a few times. The chain links TRBV7-2 to TRBJ2-7, with TRBD2 matching over 7 bases. The V segment lost 5 bases and the J segment 3 bases; nucleotides outside the gene matches: 7. The germline gives CDR1 SGHTA, CDR2 FQGNSA. The CDR3 loop spans 14 amino acids. This CDR3 reads CASSPGLPFYEQYF. CDR3 coding DNA: TGTGCCAGCAGCCCGGGACTACCTTTCTACGAGCAGTACTTC.

This clonotype has only a few counts. The V gene is TRBV12-5, the J gene TRBJ1-5; a weak D match, TRBD1 (5 bases). The CDR3 spans 12 residues. CDR1 LGHNT and CDR2 FRNRAP come from the germline V gene. V lost 6 bases and J lost 7, with 10 bases in between. DNA for the CDR3: TGTGCTAGTGGCGCAGGGAACCAGCCCCAGCATTTT. The encoded protein is CASGAGNQPQHF.

This clonotype was seen more than once but under ten times. The chain employs TRBV7-6 and TRBJ2-3; no definite D call. From germline, CDR1 is SGHVS and CDR2 FNYEAQ. There are 14 residues in the CDR3. Trimming removed 1 base at V and 4 bases at J, with 9 bases between. This CDR3 reads CASSLGQWSDTQYF. In DNA form, the CDR3 reads TGTGCCAGCAGCTTAGGGCAGTGGTCAGATACGCAGTATTTT.

The chain combines TRBV29-1 with TRBJ1-2, with a possible D match to TRBD1 (6 bases). V shed 4 bases and J shed 4 bases, with 19 bases lying between them. The CDR3 extends over 15 amino acids. CDR1 and CDR2 (germline): SQVTM, ANQGSEA. CDR3: CSVADSRVGFYGYTF. The CDR3 nucleotides are TGCAGCGTTGCGGACAGCCGTGTCGGTTTCTATGGCTACACCTTC. Drawing the rest from reference TRBV29-1 and TRBJ1-2, the complete variable domain is SAVISQKPSRDICQRGTSLTIQCQVDSQVTMMFWYRQQPGQSLTLIATANQGSEATYESGFVIDKFPISRPNLTFSTLTVSNMSPEDSSIYLCSVADSRVGFYGYTFGSGTRLTVV.

This clonotype was seen only a few times. The chain employs TRBV20-1 and TRBJ2-5, with 14 bases that match TRBD2. This CDR3 comprises 16 residues. CDR1 is DFQATT, CDR2 SNEGSKA, per germline (reference sequence). J was trimmed by 4 bases and V by 3 bases; bases with no gene match: 7. The CDR3: CSARTGTSGRSETQYF. The CDR3 DNA reads TGCAGTGCTAGGACCGGGACTAGCGGGAGATCAGAGACCCAGTACTTC.

The genes are TRBV27 and TRBJ2-1, with D perhaps matching TRBD1 (6 bases). The CDR3 is 13 amino acids. CDR1 is MNHEY, CDR2 SMNVEV, per germline (reference sequence). V lost 5 bases and J 3 bases, leaving 8 bases between the germline ends. CDR3 sequence reads: CASSKTGYNEQFF. The CDR3 nucleotides are TGTGCCAGCAGTAAGACAGGCTACAATGAGCAGTTCTTC.

This chain links TRBV5-1 with TRBJ2-3; 9 nucleotides line up with TRBD1. The CDR3 has 15 amino acids. The V segment lost 4 bases and the J segment 3 bases; nucleotides outside the gene matches: 6. Looked up from germline, CDR1 is SGHRS and CDR2 is YFSETQ. CDR3 loop: CASSRGTGLTDTQYF. CDR3 sequence (DNA): TGCGCCAGCAGCCGCGGGACAGGGCTTACAGATACGCAGTATTTT.

The rearrangement uses TRBV4-1 and TRBJ1-2; 8 nucleotides align to TRBD1. With V trimmed by 0 bases and J by 3 bases, 9 bases remained unmatched. CDR1 MGHRA and CDR2 YSYEKL come from the germline V gene. The length of the CDR3 is 17 residues. The CDR3 bases are TGCGCCAGCAGCCAAGATCGAGGACAGGGAGTATACTATGGCTACACCTTC. Translating it yields CASSQDRGQGVYYGYTF.

This clonotype was detected a few times. This chain connects TRBV13 to TRBJ2-7; TRBD2 agrees at 13 bases. The CDR3 contains 16 residues. V lost 4 bases and J lost 3; bases outside the gene matches: 6. Germline-derived CDR1 and CDR2 are PRHDT and FYEKMQ (reference sequence). The CDR3 coding sequence is TGTGCCAGCAGCTCAGGACTAGCGGGGGATGGCTACGAGCAGTACTTC. This codes for CASSSGLAGDGYEQYF.

The chain employs TRBV20-1 and TRBJ1-2; possible D gene TRBD1, 6 bases. There are 15 residues in the CDR3. Per germline, CDR1 DFQATT and CDR2 SNEGSKA (reference sequence). The V and J ends lost 5 bases and 1 base respectively, with 17 bases between them. For the CDR3, the DNA is TGCAGTGCTGAGGACAGCGGATCAAGTAACTATGGCTACACCTTC. Translating gives CSAEDSGSSNYGYTF.

This clonotype was counted only a few times. The chain has TRBV3-1 and TRBJ2-5, with 9 bases that match TRBD2. Per germline, CDR1 LGHDT and CDR2 YNNKEL (reference sequence). J lost 5 bases, V lost 6 bases, and 10 bases had no gene match. The CDR3 runs 15 residues. This chain's CDR3 is CASRSTSGPSETQYF. DNA for the CDR3: TGTGCCAGCAGGTCGACTAGCGGCCCCTCGGAGACCCAGTACTTC.

This clonotype was seen once. Written as DNA, the CDR3 is TGTGCCAGCTCACCTTCCCCACACGGGGGCTGGGGAGGGGAGCAGTACTTC. Its translation is CASSPSPHGGWGGEQYF. The chain couples TRBV18 to TRBJ2-5; possibly TRBD2 for D (7 bases). The length of the CDR3 is 17 residues. Trimming shortened V by 3 bases and J by 11 bases, and 28 bases separated the two germline ends. Germline-derived CDR1 and CDR2 are KGHSH and LQKENI.

This clonotype was detected a few times. This chain links TRBV5-1 with TRBJ2-1, with no clear D. V lost 0 bases to trimming and J lost 8 bases, with 15 bases between them. CDR1 and CDR2 from the germline V gene are SGHRS and YFSETQ. The CDR3 has 15 amino acids. CDR3 sequence reads: CASSLGSSSPHEQFF. The CDR3 DNA reads as TGCGCCAGCAGCTTGGGATCCTCATCCCCGCATGAGCAGTTCTTC.

The chain employs TRBV20-1 and TRBJ2-1; D is uncertain. The CDR3 length is 12 residues. Per the germline V gene, CDR1 is DFQATT and CDR2 is SNEGSKA (reference sequence). Between the trimmed V and J ends, which lost 3 bases and 8 bases, there was a span of 11 bases. This chain's CDR3 is CSASRADDEQFF. CDR3 coding DNA: TGCAGTGCTAGTAGGGCAGATGATGAGCAGTTCTTC.

The chain joins TRBV6-1 to TRBJ1-1; the D gene is possibly TRBD1 (6 bases). The CDR3 sequence is 12 residues long. The V and J ends lost 6 bases and 9 bases respectively, with 14 bases between them. CDR1 MNHNS and CDR2 SASEGT come from the germline V gene. CDR3 sequence reads: CASRDSRMKAFF. CDR3 in DNA: TGTGCCAGCAGGGACAGCAGGATGAAAGCTTTCTTT.

The V call is TRBV7-6, the J call TRBJ2-7; 7 positions agree with TRBD2. Unmatched junction bases numbered 8, after V lost 1 base and J lost 2 bases. Germline CDR1 reads SGHVS; CDR2 reads FNYEAQ. This CDR3 region has 16 residues. The CDR3 nucleotides read TGTGCCAGCAGCTTAGAAGGGGCGGGAGCGACCTACGAGCAGTACTTC. Protein product: CASSLEGAGATYEQYF.

As concerns this clonotype: The junction does not match germline at one end; this may be a read error. The rearrangement links TRBV6-5 to TRBJ2-7, with D maybe TRBD1 (6 bases). Germline CDR1 is MNHEY and CDR2 is SVGAGI. The length of the CDR3 is 16 residues. CDR3 sequence: CANSYNRALSSYEQYF. The CDR3 DNA sequence: TGTGCCAACAGTTACAACAGGGCTTTGAGCTCCTACGAGCAGTACTTC.

This clonotype was seen a handful of times. V gene TRBV5-5 combines with J gene TRBJ1-2; 9 bases are shared with TRBD1. Germline values: CDR1 SGHKS, CDR2 YYEKEE (reference sequence). This CDR3 has 14 residues. Trimming removed 6 bases from V and 3 bases from J; junction bases left unmatched: 6. CDR3 in DNA: TGTGCCAGCACCGGGACAGGGATGGACTATGGCTACACCTTC. Its protein is CASTGTGMDYGYTF.

The rearrangement joins TRBV4-2 to TRBJ2-4; TRBD2 aligns across 10 bases. The J call may be incorrect, as the DNA end agrees better with TRBJ2-7. CDR3 length: 16 amino acids. The germline CDR1 and CDR2 sequences are LGHNA and YNFKEQ. CDR3 in DNA: TGTGCCAGCAGCCAAGAAGCGGGAGGGGCGCTTAGCGAGCAGTACTTC. Protein: CASSQEAGGALSEQYF.